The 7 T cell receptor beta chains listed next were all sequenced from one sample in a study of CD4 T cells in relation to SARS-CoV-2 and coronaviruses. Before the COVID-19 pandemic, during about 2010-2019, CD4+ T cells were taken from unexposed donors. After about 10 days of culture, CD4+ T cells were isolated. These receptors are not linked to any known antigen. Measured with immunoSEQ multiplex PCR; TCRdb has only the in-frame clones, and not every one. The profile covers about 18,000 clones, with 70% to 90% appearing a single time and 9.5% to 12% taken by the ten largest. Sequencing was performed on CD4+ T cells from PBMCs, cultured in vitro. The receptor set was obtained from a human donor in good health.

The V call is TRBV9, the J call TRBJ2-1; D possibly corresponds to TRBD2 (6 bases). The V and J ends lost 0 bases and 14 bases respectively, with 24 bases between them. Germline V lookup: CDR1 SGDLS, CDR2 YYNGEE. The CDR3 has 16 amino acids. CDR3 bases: TGTGCCAGCAGCGTAGCGTCGGGACTGCCGCCCAGAGCAGAGTTCTTC. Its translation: CASSVASGLPPRAEFF.

CDR3: CASSVGWRGGQETQYF. As DNA, the CDR3 is TGTGCCAGCAGCGTAGGGTGGCGGGGAGGCCAAGAGACCCAGTACTTC. V gene TRBV9 combines with J gene TRBJ2-5; possibly TRBD2 for D (6 bases). The length of the CDR3 is 16 residues. Trimming cost V 0 bases and J 1 base, with 13 bases left between them. Germline CDR1 reads SGDLS; CDR2 reads YYNGEE.

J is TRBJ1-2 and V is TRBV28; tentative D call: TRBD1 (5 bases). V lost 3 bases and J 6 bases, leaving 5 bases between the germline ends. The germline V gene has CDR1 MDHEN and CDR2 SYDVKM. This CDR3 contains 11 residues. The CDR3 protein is CASSLGDGYTF. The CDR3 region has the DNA TGTGCCAGCAGTTTGGGGGATGGCTACACCTTC.

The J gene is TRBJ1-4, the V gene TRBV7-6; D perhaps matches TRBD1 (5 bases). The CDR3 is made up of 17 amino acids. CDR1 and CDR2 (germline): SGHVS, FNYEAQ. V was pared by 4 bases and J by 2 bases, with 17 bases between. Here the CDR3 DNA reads TGTGCCAGCAGCTCGTTTCGGCAGGGATCGACTAATGAAAAACTGTTTTTT. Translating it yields CASSSFRQGSTNEKLFF.

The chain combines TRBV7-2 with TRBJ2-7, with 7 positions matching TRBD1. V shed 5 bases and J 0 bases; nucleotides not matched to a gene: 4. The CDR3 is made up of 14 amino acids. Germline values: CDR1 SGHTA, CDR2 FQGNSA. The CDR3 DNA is TGTGCCAGCAGCCGGGACAGCGTCTCCTACGAGCAGTACTTC. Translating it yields CASSRDSVSYEQYF.

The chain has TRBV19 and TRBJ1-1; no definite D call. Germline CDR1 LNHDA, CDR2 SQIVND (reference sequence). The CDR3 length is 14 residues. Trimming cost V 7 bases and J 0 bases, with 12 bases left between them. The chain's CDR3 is CASTTRSMNTEAFF. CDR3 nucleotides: TGTGCCAGTACCACCCGATCCATGAACACTGAAGCTTTCTTT. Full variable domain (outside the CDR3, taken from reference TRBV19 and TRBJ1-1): DGGITQSPKYLFRKEGQNVTLSCEQNLNHDAMYWYRQDPGQGLRLIYYSQIVNDFQKGDIAEGYSVSREKKESFPLTVTSAQKNPTAFYLCASTTRSMNTEAFFGQGTRLTVV.

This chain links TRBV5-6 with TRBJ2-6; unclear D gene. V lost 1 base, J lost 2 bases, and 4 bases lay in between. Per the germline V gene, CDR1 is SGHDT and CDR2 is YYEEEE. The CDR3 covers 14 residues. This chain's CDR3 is CASSLTAGANVLTF. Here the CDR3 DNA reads TGTGCCAGCAGCTTGACAGCTGGGGCCAACGTCCTGACTTTC.